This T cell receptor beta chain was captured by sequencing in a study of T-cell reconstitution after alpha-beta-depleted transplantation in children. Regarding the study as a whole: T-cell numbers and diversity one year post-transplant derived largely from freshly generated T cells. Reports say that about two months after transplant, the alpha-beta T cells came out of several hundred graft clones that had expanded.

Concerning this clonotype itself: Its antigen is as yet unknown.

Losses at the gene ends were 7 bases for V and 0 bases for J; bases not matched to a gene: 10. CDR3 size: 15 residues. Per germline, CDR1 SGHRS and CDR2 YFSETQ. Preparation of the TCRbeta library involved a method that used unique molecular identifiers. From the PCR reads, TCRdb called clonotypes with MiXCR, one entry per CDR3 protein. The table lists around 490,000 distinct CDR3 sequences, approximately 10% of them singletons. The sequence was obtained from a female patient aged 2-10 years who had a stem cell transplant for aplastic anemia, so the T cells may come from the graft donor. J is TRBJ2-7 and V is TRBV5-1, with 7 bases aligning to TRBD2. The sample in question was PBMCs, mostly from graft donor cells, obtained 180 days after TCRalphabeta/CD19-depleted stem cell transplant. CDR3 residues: CASCPGGHDSYEQYF. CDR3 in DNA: TGCGCCAGCTGTCCGGGGGGTCATGACTCCTACGAGCAGTACTTC.